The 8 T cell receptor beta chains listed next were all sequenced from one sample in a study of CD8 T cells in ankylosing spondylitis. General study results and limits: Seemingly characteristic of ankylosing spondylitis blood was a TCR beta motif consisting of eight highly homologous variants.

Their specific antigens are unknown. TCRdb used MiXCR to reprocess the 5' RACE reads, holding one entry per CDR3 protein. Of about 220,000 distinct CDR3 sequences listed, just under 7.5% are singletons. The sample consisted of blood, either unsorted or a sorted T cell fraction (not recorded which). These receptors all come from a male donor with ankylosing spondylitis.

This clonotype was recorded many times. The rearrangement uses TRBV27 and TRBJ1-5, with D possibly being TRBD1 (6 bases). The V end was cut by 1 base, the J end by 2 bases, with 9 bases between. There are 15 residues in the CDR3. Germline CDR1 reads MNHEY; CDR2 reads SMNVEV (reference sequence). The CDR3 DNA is TGTGCCAGCAGTTTATACAGGGAGGGCAATCAGCCCCAGCATTTT. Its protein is CASSLYREGNQPQHF.

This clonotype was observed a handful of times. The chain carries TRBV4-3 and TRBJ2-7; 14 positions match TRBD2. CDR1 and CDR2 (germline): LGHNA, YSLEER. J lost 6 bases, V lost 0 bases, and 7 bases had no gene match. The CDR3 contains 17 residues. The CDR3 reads CASSQEGLAGESGEQYF. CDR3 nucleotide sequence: TGCGCCAGCAGCCAAGAGGGACTAGCGGGAGAGTCAGGCGAGCAGTACTTC.

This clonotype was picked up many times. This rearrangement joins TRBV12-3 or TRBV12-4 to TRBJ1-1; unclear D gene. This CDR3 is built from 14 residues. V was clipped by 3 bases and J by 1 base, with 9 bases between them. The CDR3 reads CASSFLYPNTEAFF. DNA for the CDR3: TGTGCCAGCAGTTTCCTTTATCCGAACACTGAAGCTTTCTTT.

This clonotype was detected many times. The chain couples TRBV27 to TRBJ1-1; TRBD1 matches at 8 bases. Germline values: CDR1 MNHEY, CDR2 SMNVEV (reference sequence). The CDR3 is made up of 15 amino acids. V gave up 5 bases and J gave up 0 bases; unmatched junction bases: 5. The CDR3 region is CASSDHRGMNTEAFF. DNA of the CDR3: TGTGCCAGCAGTGACCACAGGGGGATGAACACTGAAGCTTTCTTT.

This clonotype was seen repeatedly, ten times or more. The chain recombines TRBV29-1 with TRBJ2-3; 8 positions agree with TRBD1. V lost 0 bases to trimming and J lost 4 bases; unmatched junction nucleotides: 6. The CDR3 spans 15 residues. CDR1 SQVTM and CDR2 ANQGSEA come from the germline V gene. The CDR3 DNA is TGCAGCGTTGAAGATCCTGGACAGGGTGCAGATACGCAGTATTTT. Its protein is CSVEDPGQGADTQYF.

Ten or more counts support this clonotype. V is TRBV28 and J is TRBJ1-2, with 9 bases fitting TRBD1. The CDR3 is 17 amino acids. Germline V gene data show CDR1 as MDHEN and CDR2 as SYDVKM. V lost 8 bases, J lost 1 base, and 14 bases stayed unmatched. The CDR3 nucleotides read TGTGCCAGCGGGCCCCGGGACAGGGTACTGAGTAACTATGGCTACACCTTC. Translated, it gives CASGPRDRVLSNYGYTF.

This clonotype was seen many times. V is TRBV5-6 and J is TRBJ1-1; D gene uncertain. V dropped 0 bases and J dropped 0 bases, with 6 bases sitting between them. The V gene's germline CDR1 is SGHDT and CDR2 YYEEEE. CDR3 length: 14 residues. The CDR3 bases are TGTGCCAGCAGCTTGGGCGCTATGAACACTGAAGCTTTCTTT. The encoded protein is CASSLGAMNTEAFF.

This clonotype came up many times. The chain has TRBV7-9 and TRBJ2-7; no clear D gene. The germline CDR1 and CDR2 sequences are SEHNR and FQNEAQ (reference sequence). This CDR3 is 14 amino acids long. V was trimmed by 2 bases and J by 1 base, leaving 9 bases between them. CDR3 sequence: CASSLYSTSYEQYF. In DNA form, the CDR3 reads TGTGCCAGCAGCTTATACAGCACGTCCTACGAGCAGTACTTC.